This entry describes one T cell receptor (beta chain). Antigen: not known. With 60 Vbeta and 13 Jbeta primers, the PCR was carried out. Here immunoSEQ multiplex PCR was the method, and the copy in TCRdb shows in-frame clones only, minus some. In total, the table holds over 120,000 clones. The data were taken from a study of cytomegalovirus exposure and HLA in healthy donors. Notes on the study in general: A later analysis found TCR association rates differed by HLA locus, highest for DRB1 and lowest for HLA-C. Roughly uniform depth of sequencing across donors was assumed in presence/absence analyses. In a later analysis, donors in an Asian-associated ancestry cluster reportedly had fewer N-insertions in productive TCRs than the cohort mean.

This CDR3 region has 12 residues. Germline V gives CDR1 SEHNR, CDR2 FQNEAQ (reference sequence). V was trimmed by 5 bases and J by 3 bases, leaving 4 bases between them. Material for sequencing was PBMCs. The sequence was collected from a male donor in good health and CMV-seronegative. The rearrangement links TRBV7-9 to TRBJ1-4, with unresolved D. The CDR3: CASSPANEKLFF. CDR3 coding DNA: TGTGCCAGCAGCCCCGCTAATGAAAAACTGTTTTTT.